One and the same sample provided the 26 T cell receptor beta chains below, sequenced in a study of T cells after yellow fever vaccination. TCRdb re-called the 5' RACE reads through MiXCR, storing one row per CDR3 protein. Altogether roughly 150,000 distinct CDR3 sequences are present, less than 9% being singletons, with the ten largest covering 2.5%. Sequencing used CD4+ T cells sorted from PBMCs, obtained around 5 days after the first yellow fever vaccination. All receptors derive from a man aged 18-30 years who received the YFV17D yellow fever vaccine.

This clonotype has at least ten counts. The chain couples TRBV5-1 to TRBJ1-1; D remains unclear. V lost 3 bases, J lost 5 bases, and 11 bases lay in between. Germline V gene lookup returns CDR1 SGHRS and CDR2 YFSETQ. This CDR3 contains 13 residues. CDR3 loop: CASSSGLETEAFF. DNA of the CDR3: TGCGCCAGCAGCTCAGGCCTAGAGACTGAAGCTTTCTTT.

This clonotype was seen many times. This chain joins TRBV5-6 and TRBJ2-5; D might be TRBD2 (5 bases). Between the trimmed V and J ends, which lost 4 bases and 5 bases, there was a span of 24 bases. Germline CDR1 reads SGHDT; CDR2 reads YYEEEE. This CDR3 spans 17 amino acids. CDR3 in amino acids: CASSAVKAWSWEETQYF. CDR3 DNA sequence: TGTGCCAGCAGCGCGGTCAAGGCATGGTCCTGGGAGGAGACCCAGTACTTC.

This clonotype has a handful of counts. V and J are TRBV20-1 and TRBJ1-2; no definite D call. The CDR3 length is 12 residues. Germline lookup yields CDR1 DFQATT and CDR2 SNEGSKA (reference sequence). The V gene lost 3 bases and the J gene lost 4 bases, with 9 bases spanning the gap. CDR3 in amino acids: CSASFGSYGYTF. CDR3 coding DNA: TGCAGTGCTAGTTTCGGCAGCTATGGCTACACCTTC.

As regards this clonotype: A much larger clone lies a single base off, so this may be a read error. The chain links TRBV24-1 to TRBJ2-3; tentatively, D is TRBD2 (6 bases). The CDR3 loop spans 17 amino acids. Germline V gene data show CDR1 as KGHDR and CDR2 as SFDVKD. The CDR3 DNA is TGTGCCAGCAGTGATTTCAGGCGGGGAGCGGGCACAGATACGCAGTATTTT. This encodes CASSDFRRGAGTDTQYF.

This clonotype appeared a few times. The chain couples TRBV18 to TRBJ2-5; no clear D gene. Trimming stripped 6 bases from V and 2 bases from J, with 13 bases between. Germline V gene sequence: CDR1 KGHSH, CDR2 LQKENI. The length of the CDR3 is 14 residues. DNA for the CDR3: TGTGCCAGCTCCCCGAACGGACGACAAGAGACCCAGTACTTC. Protein product: CASSPNGRQETQYF.

As regards this clonotype: Given a much more abundant clone one base away, this may be a read error. The gene calls are TRBV5-1 and TRBJ2-1; D may be TRBD1 or TRBD2 (5 bases each). Looked up from germline, CDR1 is SGHRS and CDR2 is YFSETQ. The V end was cut by 4 bases, the J end by 0 bases, with 11 bases between. The CDR3 is 15 residues long. The CDR3 DNA reads as TGCGCCAGCAGCCCAGCGGACATCTCCTACAATGAGCAGTTCTTC. As protein: CASSPADISYNEQFF. The complete variable domain, with remaining parts taken from reference TRBV5-1 and TRBJ2-1, reads KAGVTQTPRYLIKTRGQQVTLSCSPISGHRSVSWYQQTPGQGLQFLFEYFSETQRNKGNFPGRFSGRQFSNSRSEMNVSTLELGDSALYLCASSPADISYNEQFFGPGTRLTVL.

Regarding this clonotype: This sequence may be a read error, since a much larger clone differs from it by one base. The chain carries TRBV7-6 and TRBJ2-5, with 10 bases that match TRBD2. From germline, CDR1 is SGHVS and CDR2 FNYEAQ. This CDR3 region has 16 residues. The CDR3 nucleotides are TGTGTCAGCAGCTCCACCCCGGGTAGCGGGGGGGAGACCCAGTACTTC. Translated: CVSSSTPGSGGETQYF.

The chain uses TRBV6-5 and TRBJ1-5; perhaps TRBD1 as D (5 bases). Per germline, CDR1 MNHEY and CDR2 SVGAGI. This CDR3 has 13 residues. The V end was cut by 3 bases, the J end by 7 bases, with 10 bases between. The CDR3 DNA is TGTGCCAGCAGTTATCAGCAGGGCCAGCCCCAGCATTTT. It is translated as CASSYQQGQPQHF.

This clonotype showed up many times. This sequence joins TRBV12-3 or TRBV12-4 and TRBJ1-1; a weak D match, TRBD1 (6 bases). The CDR3 extends over 13 amino acids. Trimming shortened V by 8 bases and J by 4 bases, and 14 bases separated the two germline ends. Here the CDR3 reads CASSGQSRTEAFF. As DNA, the CDR3 is TGTGCCAGCTCAGGACAGTCACGCACTGAAGCTTTCTTT.

This clonotype was picked up many times. The rearrangement joins TRBV4-2 to TRBJ2-1; no definite D call. V was pared by 0 bases and J by 1 base, with 13 bases between. The CDR3 totals 17 residues. Germline values: CDR1 LGHNA, CDR2 YNFKEQ. This chain's CDR3 is CASSQDIPTRSYNEQFF. The CDR3 coding sequence is TGTGCCAGCAGCCAAGATATCCCTACGAGGTCCTACAATGAGCAGTTCTTC.

At least ten counts were recorded for this clonotype. The rearrangement joins TRBV7-3 to TRBJ1-4; 8 bases fit TRBD1. J was trimmed by 8 bases and V by 5 bases; bases with no gene match: 10. Germline-derived CDR1 and CDR2 are SGHTA and FQGTGA. This CDR3 contains 15 residues. CDR3 nucleotides: TGTGCCAGCAGCCAACAGGGGGGGGAGACCGAAAAACTGTTTTTT. This translates into CASSQQGGETEKLFF.

This clonotype was recorded many times. CDR3 loop: CASSLMKNTEAFF. The CDR3 bases are TGTGCCAGCAGTTTAATGAAGAACACTGAAGCTTTCTTT. The chain carries TRBV27 and TRBJ1-1; D not certain. Germline CDR1 and CDR2: MNHEY and SMNVEV (reference sequence). The CDR3 covers 13 residues. V was clipped by 2 bases and J by 1 base, with 5 bases between them.

This clonotype was counted at least ten times. The chain has TRBV5-1 and TRBJ1-4, with D unclear. Germline CDR1 and CDR2: SGHRS and YFSETQ. The CDR3 spans 15 residues. Trimming pared 2 bases from V and 0 bases from J, leaving 8 bases between. The CDR3 is CASSLRVATNEKLFF. The CDR3 bases are TGCGCCAGCAGCTTAAGGGTGGCAACTAATGAAAAACTGTTTTTT.

This clonotype was recorded at least ten times. The chain couples TRBV9 to TRBJ2-3, with D uncertain. The CDR3 has 14 amino acids. V dropped 0 bases and J dropped 1 base, with 6 bases sitting between them. Per germline, CDR1 SGDLS and CDR2 YYNGEE. The CDR3 protein is CASSVGVGTDTQYF. In DNA, the CDR3 is TGTGCCAGCAGCGTAGGGGTGGGCACAGATACGCAGTATTTT.

The genes are TRBV12-5 and TRBJ1-1; a weak D match, TRBD1 (6 bases). Germline V gives CDR1 LGHNT, CDR2 FRNRAP. This CDR3 region has 13 residues. V lost 5 bases, J lost 9 bases, and 16 bases lay in between. The CDR3 nucleotides are TGTGCTAGTGGTCAACAACAGGGAGATAAAGCTTTCTTT. This codes for CASGQQQGDKAFF.

Many counts were recorded for this clonotype. The chain combines TRBV20-1 with TRBJ1-6, with D uncertain. The CDR3 consists of 15 residues. V was clipped by 6 bases and J by 7 bases, with 19 bases between them. Looked up from germline, CDR1 is DFQATT and CDR2 is SNEGSKA (reference sequence). The CDR3 DNA reads as TGCAGTGCCAGGCCTCTGGGTGGCCGGAATTCACCCCTCCACTTT. This codes for CSARPLGGRNSPLHF.

This clonotype appeared many times. The chain joins TRBV7-9 to TRBJ2-5; 14 nucleotides align to TRBD2. This CDR3 has 16 amino acids. Germline CDR1 and CDR2: SEHNR and FQNEAQ (reference sequence). The V gene end was trimmed by 5 bases and the J gene end by 1 base; junction bases not matched to a gene: 3. This CDR3 is CASSQGLAGVQETQYF. The CDR3 nucleotides read TGTGCCAGCAGCCAGGGACTAGCGGGGGTCCAAGAGACCCAGTACTTC.

This clonotype was seen once. Just one base apart from a much larger clone, this may be a read error. CDR3 loop: CASSLDGLDSPLHF. In nucleotides, the CDR3 is TGCGCCAGCAGCTTGGACGGGTTGGATTCACCCCTCCACTTT. The chain combines TRBV5-1 with TRBJ1-6; D unresolved. Looked up from germline, CDR1 is SGHRS and CDR2 is YFSETQ. Trimming took 0 bases from V and 8 from J, leaving 9 bases between them. The CDR3 sequence is 14 residues long.

J is TRBJ1-1 and V is TRBV29-1; 10 nucleotides align to TRBD1. In germline, CDR1 is SQVTM, CDR2 ANQGSEA. This CDR3 is built from 14 residues. V shed 4 bases, J shed 4 bases, and the junction held 6 bases outside the gene matches. This chain's CDR3 is CSVVRDRGSTEAFF. The CDR3 DNA reads as TGCAGCGTTGTCCGGGACAGGGGTTCCACTGAAGCTTTCTTT.

CDR3 residues: CASSQMTGRGELFF. CDR3 in DNA: TGTGCCAGCAGCCAGATGACTGGTCGCGGGGAGCTGTTTTTT. The chain links TRBV3-1 to TRBJ2-2; D remains unclear. Looked up from germline, CDR1 is LGHDT and CDR2 is YNNKEL (reference sequence). The CDR3 has 14 residues. V was clipped by 3 bases and J by 7 bases, with 12 bases between them.

Only a few counts were recorded for this clonotype. This chain links TRBV20-1 with TRBJ1-1; TRBD1 is a possible D gene (6 bases). Trimming stripped 6 bases from V and 1 base from J, with 12 bases between. Germline-derived CDR1 and CDR2 are DFQATT and SNEGSKA (reference sequence). The CDR3 is 13 amino acids. CDR3 in amino acids: CSALRGGNTEAFF. Here the CDR3 DNA reads TGCAGTGCGTTAAGGGGGGGGAACACTGAAGCTTTCTTT.

About this clonotype itself: One junction end disagrees with the germline gene, perhaps due to a read error. V gene TRBV7-9 combines with J gene TRBJ2-3, with D possibly matching TRBD1 (6 bases). This CDR3 spans 14 amino acids. CDR1 and CDR2 (germline): SEHNR, FQNEAQ (reference sequence). CDR3 bases: TGTGCCAGCAGCGTAGGACAGCCGACAGATACGCGGTATTTT. It translates to CASSVGQPTDTRYF. Based on the CDR3 plus reference TRBV7-9 and TRBJ2-3, the full variable domain is DTGVSQNPRHKITKRGQNVTFRCDPISEHNRLYWYRQTLGQGPEFLTYFQNEAQLEKSRLLSDRFSAERPKGSFSTLEIQRTEQGDSAMYLCASSVGQPTDTRYFGPGTRLTVL.

The chain's CDR3 is CASSLFMGGNTIYF. For the CDR3, the DNA is TGTGCCAGCAGCTTATTCATGGGTGGAAACACCATATATTTT. The V and J genes are TRBV11-2 and TRBJ1-3; D is unclear. This CDR3 contains 14 residues. V lost 2 bases and J 3 bases, leaving 8 bases between the germline ends. CDR1 is SGHAT and CDR2 is FQNNGV in the germline V gene.

This clonotype has ten or more counts. The chain combines TRBV20-1 with TRBJ2-3, with 12 bases lining up with TRBD1. The CDR3 sequence is 16 residues long. CDR1 DFQATT and CDR2 SNEGSKA come from the germline V gene (reference sequence). Germline trimming cut 3 bases from V and 5 bases from J; bases unmatched to any gene: 9. In nucleotides, the CDR3 is TGCAGTGCTAGGGCCACCGGGACAGGGGGCTTAGATACGCAGTATTTT. This codes for CSARATGTGGLDTQYF.

The table lists this clonotype with many counts. The J gene is TRBJ2-7, the V gene TRBV13; D gene unclear. V lost 5 bases and J 2 bases, leaving 10 bases between the germline ends. Germline lookup yields CDR1 PRHDT and CDR2 FYEKMQ (reference sequence). This CDR3 region has 13 residues. The CDR3 is CASSGGPPYEQYF. CDR3 bases: TGTGCCAGCAGCGGCGGACCCCCCTACGAGCAGTACTTC. The variable domain in full, completed from reference TRBV13 and TRBJ2-7, reads AAGVIQSPRHLIKEKRETATLKCYPIPRHDTVYWYQQGPGQDPQFLISFYEKMQSDKGSIPDRFSAQQFSDYHSELNMSSLELGDSALYFCASSGGPPYEQYFGPGTRLTVT.

This clonotype was counted many times. The CDR3 sequence is CASKPVRGVKAEAFF. As DNA, the CDR3 is TGTGCCAGCAAGCCGGTCAGGGGGGTGAAGGCTGAAGCTTTCTTT. The V gene is TRBV11-2, the J gene TRBJ1-1; 7 nucleotides match TRBD1. The CDR3 consists of 15 residues. V lost 7 bases, J lost 6 bases, and 14 bases stayed unmatched. CDR1 SGHAT and CDR2 FQNNGV come from the germline V gene. Together with reference TRBV11-2 and TRBJ1-1, the CDR3 gives the full variable domain: EAGVAQSPRYKIIEKRQSVAFWCNPISGHATLYWYQQILGQGPKLLIQFQNNGVVDDSQLPKDRFSAERLKGVDSTLKIQPAKLEDSAVYLCASKPVRGVKAEAFFGQGTRLTVV.